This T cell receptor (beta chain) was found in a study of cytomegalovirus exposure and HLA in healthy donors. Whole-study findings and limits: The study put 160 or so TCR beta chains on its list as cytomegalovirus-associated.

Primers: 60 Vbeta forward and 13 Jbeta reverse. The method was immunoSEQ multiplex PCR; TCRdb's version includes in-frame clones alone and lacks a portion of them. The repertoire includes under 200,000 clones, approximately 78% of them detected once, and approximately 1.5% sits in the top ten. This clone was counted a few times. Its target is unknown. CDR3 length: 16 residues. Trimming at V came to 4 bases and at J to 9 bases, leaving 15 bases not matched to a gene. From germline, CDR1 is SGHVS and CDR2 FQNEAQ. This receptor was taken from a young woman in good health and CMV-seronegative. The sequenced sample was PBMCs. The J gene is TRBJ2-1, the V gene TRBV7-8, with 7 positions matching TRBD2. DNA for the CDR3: TGTGCCAGCAGCTCGAGACTAGCTCCCTCCGCAGGTGAGCAGTTCTTC. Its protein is CASSSRLAPSAGEQFF.